This T cell receptor (beta chain) stems from a study of T cells in tuberculosis. Thawed, overnight-rested PBMC were stained with GMM-loaded CD1B tetramer, viability dye and anti-CD3, then sorted. C32 glucose monomycolate from Rhodococcus equi was loaded onto the CD1B tetramers. Produced via immunoSEQ multiplex PCR; TCRdb's table is partial and in-frame only. The sample lists about 59,000 clones; approximately 81% were seen once. V shed 4 bases, J shed 0 bases, and the junction held 6 bases outside the gene matches. Germline CDR1 reads MNHEY; CDR2 reads SVGAGI. The CDR3 is 15 amino acids. The sequence was collected from an adult woman with latent tuberculosis. The genes are TRBV6-5 and TRBJ2-7; 7 bases line up with TRBD2. Material: CD1b-GMM tetramer-negative cells sorted from PBMCs. The CDR3 loop is CASSSLASGSYEQYF. The CDR3 DNA reads TGTGCCAGCAGTTCCTTGGCTAGCGGCTCCTACGAGCAGTACTTC.